The 8 T cell receptor beta chains below come from one sample, sequenced in a study of shared clonotypes between healthy human individuals. Repertoires were generated with immunoSEQ multiplex PCR, while TCRdb's copy carries only in-frame clones and drops some. The sample records millions of clones, about 92% being singletons. The sample was naive CD4+ T cells from PBMCs. Stated subset: CD45RA+ positively selected. These receptors were taken from a man aged 18 to 30 in good health. Some clones in this sample may be carry-over from other donors' samples.

The chain links TRBV19 to TRBJ1-1; 7 bases fit TRBD1. Looked up from germline, CDR1 is LNHDA and CDR2 is SQIVND (reference sequence). CDR3 length equals 14 residues. Trimming cost V 5 bases and J 5 bases; bases outside gene matches: 8. Written as DNA, the CDR3 is TGTGCCAGTAGTTCATCAACAGGGGTAACTGAAGCTTTCTTT. It specifies CASSSSTGVTEAFF. The whole variable domain, remainder taken from reference TRBV19 and TRBJ1-1, is DGGITQSPKYLFRKEGQNVTLSCEQNLNHDAMYWYRQDPGQGLRLIYYSQIVNDFQKGDIAEGYSVSREKKESFPLTVTSAQKNPTAFYLCASSSSTGVTEAFFGQGTRLTVV.

The chain couples TRBV27 to TRBJ1-1; D is unresolved. The CDR3 extends over 14 amino acids. Germline V CDR1 and CDR2: MNHEY, SMNVEV (reference sequence). V was pared by 3 bases and J by 1 base, with 9 bases between. The CDR3 nucleotides are TGTGCCAGCAGTTTCAACCCTTGGAACACTGAAGCTTTCTTT. Encoded protein: CASSFNPWNTEAFF.

This clone was seen at least ten times. This chain joins TRBV29-1 and TRBJ2-3, with 10 bases lining up with TRBD2. The CDR3 loop spans 15 amino acids. Germline loops: CDR1 SQVTM, CDR2 ANQGSEA. Losses at the gene ends were 6 bases for V and 3 bases for J; bases not matched to a gene: 9. The CDR3 coding sequence is TGCAGCGTGTCTAGCGGGAGCGACCCAACAGATACGCAGTATTTT. This translates into CSVSSGSDPTDTQYF.

The chain carries TRBV6-5 and TRBJ1-2, with 7 bases matching TRBD1. With V trimmed by 6 bases and J by 5 bases, 9 bases remained unmatched. This CDR3 has 14 amino acids. The germline gives CDR1 MNHEY, CDR2 SVGAGI. The CDR3 nucleotides are TGTGCCAGCAGACCCCCTGGGACAGTTTATGGCTACACCTTC. It specifies CASRPPGTVYGYTF.

The chain joins TRBV9 to TRBJ2-1, with 7 bases that match TRBD2. Germline V gives CDR1 SGDLS, CDR2 YYNGEE. This CDR3 contains 15 residues. The ends lost 3 bases at V and 0 bases at J; junction bases unmatched: 3. CDR3 DNA: TGTGCCAGCAGCGCCGGGGGGAACTCCTACAATGAGCAGTTCTTC. This encodes CASSAGGNSYNEQFF.

Concerning this clone itself: One end of the junction varies from germline; a read error may be responsible. The V and J genes are TRBV28 and TRBJ1-1; no definite D call. The length of the CDR3 is 14 residues. Looked up from germline, CDR1 is MDHEN and CDR2 is SYDVKM. The CDR3: CASTLTPGGTEAFF. The CDR3 DNA is TGTGCCAGCACTTTAACACCCGGCGGCACTGAAGCTTTCTTT. Full variable domain (missing parts from reference TRBV28 and TRBJ1-1): DVKVTQSSRYLVKRTGEKVFLECVQDMDHENMFWYRQDPGLGLRLIYFSYDVKMKEKGDIPEGYSVSREKKERFSLILESASTNQTSMYLCASTLTPGGTEAFFGQGTRLTVV.

The chain employs TRBV19 and TRBJ2-1; D remains ambiguous. This CDR3 has 15 amino acids. Trimming removed 3 bases at V and 0 bases at J, with 9 bases between. CDR1 and CDR2 (germline): LNHDA, SQIVND (reference sequence). DNA of the CDR3: TGTGCCAGTAGTATGGCGCGGAGCTCCTACAATGAGCAGTTCTTC. Its translation: CASSMARSSYNEQFF.

In regard to this clone: At the DNA level, this CDR3 is encoded by other sequences in the same sample as well. This chain connects TRBV7-3 to TRBJ2-3; no firm D call. Germline V gene data show CDR1 as SGHTA and CDR2 as FQGTGA. There are 14 residues in the CDR3. V shed 2 bases and J shed 3 bases, with 9 bases lying between them. This chain's CDR3 is CASSLGRSTDTQYF. CDR3 sequence (DNA): TGTGCCAGCAGCTTAGGGCGGTCTACAGATACGCAGTATTTT. Full variable domain (remainder filled in from reference TRBV7-3 and TRBJ2-3): GAGVSQTPSNKVTEKGKYVELRCDPISGHTALYWYRQSLGQGPEFLIYFQGTGAADDSGLPNDRFFAVRPEGSVSTLKIQRTERGDSAVYLCASSLGRSTDTQYFGPGTRLTVL.